These T cell receptor beta chains were read from a single sample in a study of shared clonotypes between healthy human individuals. TCRdb's copy holds only in-frame clones and misses some; the assay was immunoSEQ multiplex PCR. The sample has 2 million to 2.5 million clones, less than 95% seen once. The specimen was naive CD4+ T cells from PBMCs. The source is a man aged 18 to 29 in good health. Some clones in this sample may be carry-over from other donors' samples. Each CDR3 is given with its conserved first and last residue. D genes are given only for firm matches. Clone size is not always given. Where it is, it says once, few, many or a class for expanded clones.

v_gene: TRBV2; j_gene: TRBJ2-7; abundance: -; d_gene: TRBD1; CDR3nt: TGTGCCAGCAGTCGGGCCTCCTCGGACAGGGGCCCTATCGAGCAGTACTTC; CDR3aa: CASSRASSDRGPIEQYF
v_gene: TRBV7-2; j_gene: TRBJ2-5; abundance: -; d_gene: TRBD1; CDR3nt: TGTGCCAGCAGCTACCAACAGGGGCAAGAGACCCAGTACTTC; CDR3aa: CASSYQQGQETQYF
v_gene: TRBV29-1; j_gene: TRBJ2-5; abundance: -; d_gene: -; CDR3nt: TGCAGCGTTGTAGGCCTTCAAGAGACCCAGTACTTC; CDR3aa: CSVVGLQETQYF
v_gene: TRBV5-1; j_gene: TRBJ2-3; abundance: -; d_gene: TRBD2; CDR3nt: TGCGCCAGCAGCCCAAACCCTAGCGGGAGCGCAGATACGCAGTATTTT; CDR3aa: CASSPNPSGSADTQYF
v_gene: TRBV11-2; j_gene: TRBJ2-3; abundance: -; d_gene: -; CDR3nt: TGTGCCAGCAGACTCCAACTATTCGCAGATACGCAGTATTTT; CDR3aa: CASRLQLFADTQYF
v_gene: TRBV5-1; j_gene: TRBJ2-5; abundance: -; d_gene: -; CDR3nt: TGCGCCAGCAGCTTGAGGGTCCGGGGAGAGACCCAGTACTTC; CDR3aa: CASSLRVRGETQYF
v_gene: TRBV5-6; j_gene: TRBJ2-7; abundance: -; d_gene: TRBD1; CDR3nt: TGTGCCAGCAGCTCCCGGGACAGGGTCTTCGAGCAGTACTTC; CDR3aa: CASSSRDRVFEQYF
v_gene: TRBV6-6; j_gene: TRBJ2-7; abundance: -; d_gene: -; CDR3nt: TGTGCCAGCAGTGATACCGGGGCCCATACCTACGAGCAGTACTTC; CDR3aa: CASSDTGAHTYEQYF
v_gene: TRBV7-2; j_gene: TRBJ1-3; abundance: -; d_gene: -; CDR3nt: TGTGCCAGCAGCTTAGCGTACGGACACTCCCGGATGGGCACCATATATTTT; CDR3aa: CASSLAYGHSRMGTIYF
v_gene: TRBV6-1; j_gene: TRBJ2-7; abundance: -; d_gene: -; CDR3nt: TGTGCCAGCAGCGAGCTAGGACTATCCTACGAGCAGTACTTC; CDR3aa: CASSELGLSYEQYF
v_gene: TRBV7-2; j_gene: TRBJ1-1; abundance: -; d_gene: -; CDR3nt: TGTGCCAGCAGTCCACAGGGGAACACTGAAGCTTTCTTT; CDR3aa: CASSPQGNTEAFF
v_gene: TRBV15; j_gene: TRBJ2-7; abundance: -; d_gene: -; CDR3nt: TGTGCCACCAATGTGGGAGGCCCCGTTTACGAGCAGTACTTC; CDR3aa: CATNVGGPVYEQYF
v_gene: TRBV5-4; j_gene: TRBJ2-7; abundance: once; d_gene: TRBD2; CDR3nt: TGTGCCAGCAGCTTGGGACTAGCGGGAACTTACGAGCAGTACTTC; CDR3aa: CASSLGLAGTYEQYF
v_gene: TRBV27; j_gene: TRBJ2-1; abundance: -; d_gene: -; CDR3nt: TGTGCCAGCAGTTTATTAGTTTCGGCAGTGCTAAGCTCCTACAATGAGCAGTTCTTC; CDR3aa: CASSLLVSAVLSSYNEQFF
v_gene: TRBV28; j_gene: TRBJ2-5; abundance: -; d_gene: -; CDR3nt: TGTGCCAGCAGACGGGAAAGGGAGACCCAGTACTTC; CDR3aa: CASRRERETQYF
v_gene: TRBV11-1; j_gene: TRBJ2-1; abundance: -; d_gene: -; CDR3nt: TGTGCCAGCAGCTTAGGAGGGGGCAATGAGCAGTTCTTC; CDR3aa: CASSLGGGNEQFF
v_gene: TRBV18; j_gene: TRBJ2-7; abundance: -; d_gene: -; CDR3nt: TGTGCCAGCTCACCGGTGTTCTACGAGCAGTACTTC; CDR3aa: CASSPVFYEQYF
v_gene: TRBV5-1; j_gene: TRBJ2-5; abundance: -; d_gene: -; CDR3nt: TGCGCCAGCAGCTTACTAGCCCCGGGGACCCAGTACTTC; CDR3aa: CASSLLAPGTQYF
v_gene: TRBV6-5; j_gene: TRBJ1-1; abundance: -; d_gene: -; CDR3nt: TGTGCCAGCAGTTACGGGGCGTACCCGACGGGGGCTTTCTTT; CDR3aa: CASSYGAYPTGAFF
v_gene: TRBV7-2; j_gene: TRBJ1-1; abundance: -; d_gene: -; CDR3nt: TGTGCCAGCAGCTTGTTAGTACAGTTGAACACTGAAGCTTTCTTT; CDR3aa: CASSLLVQLNTEAFF
v_gene: TRBV18; j_gene: TRBJ1-4; abundance: -; d_gene: TRBD1; CDR3nt: TGTGCCAGCTCGCCCACGGACAGGGATAATGAAAAACTGTTTTTT; CDR3aa: CASSPTDRDNEKLFF
v_gene: TRBV9; j_gene: TRBJ2-1; abundance: -; d_gene: -; CDR3nt: TGTGCCAGCAGCGTCACAGCGTACAATGAGCAGTTCTTC; CDR3aa: CASSVTAYNEQFF
v_gene: TRBV6-5; j_gene: TRBJ1-5; abundance: -; d_gene: -; CDR3nt: TGTGCCAGCAGTCAGGGTTGGCGAAATCAGCCCCAGCATTTT; CDR3aa: CASSQGWRNQPQHF
v_gene: TRBV30; j_gene: TRBJ1-5; abundance: few; d_gene: TRBD1; CDR3nt: TGTGCCTGGAGCCTACAGGGGAATCAGCCCCAGCATTTT; CDR3aa: CAWSLQGNQPQHF
v_gene: TRBV5-4; j_gene: TRBJ1-1; abundance: -; d_gene: -; CDR3nt: TGTGCCAGCAGCTTGGACCGGTTGCCTGAAGCTTTCTTT; CDR3aa: CASSLDRLPEAFF
v_gene: TRBV28; j_gene: TRBJ2-6; abundance: -; d_gene: -; CDR3nt: TGTGCCAGCATCGGAGGTTGGCCCTCTGGGGCCAACGTCCTGACTTTC; CDR3aa: CASIGGWPSGANVLTF
v_gene: TRBV9; j_gene: TRBJ2-2; abundance: -; d_gene: TRBD2; CDR3nt: TGTGCCAGCAGCGTAGTAGGTGTAGCGGGAGGGCCGGAGGGCACCGGGGAGCTGTTTTTT; CDR3aa: CASSVVGVAGGPEGTGELFF
v_gene: TRBV7-9; j_gene: TRBJ2-6; abundance: -; d_gene: -; CDR3nt: TGTGCCAGCAGCCGCAGCTTGCGCGCTGGGGCCAACGTCCTGACTTTC; CDR3aa: CASSRSLRAGANVLTF
v_gene: TRBV28; j_gene: TRBJ1-2; abundance: once; d_gene: TRBD1; CDR3nt: TGTGCCAGCAGCTTTGGGACAGGGCTCACCTATGGCTACACCTTC; CDR3aa: CASSFGTGLTYGYTF
v_gene: TRBV2; j_gene: TRBJ1-1; abundance: -; d_gene: -; CDR3nt: TGTGCCAGCAGTGGGTTTGGGACGGCGCCAGTCGGCACTGAAGCTTTCTTT; CDR3aa: CASSGFGTAPVGTEAFF
v_gene: TRBV6-5; j_gene: TRBJ2-7; abundance: -; d_gene: -; CDR3nt: TGTGCCAGCAGTTACTCGAGGCACGAGTACGAGCAGTACTTC; CDR3aa: CASSYSRHEYEQYF
v_gene: TRBV29-1; j_gene: TRBJ1-2; abundance: -; d_gene: -; CDR3nt: TGCAGCGTTTTGGTTAACTATGGCTACACCTTC; CDR3aa: CSVLVNYGYTF
v_gene: TRBV18; j_gene: TRBJ1-1; abundance: -; d_gene: -; CDR3nt: TGTGCCAGCTCACCCCACGAGGGGAGTACTGAAGCTTTCTTT; CDR3aa: CASSPHEGSTEAFF
v_gene: TRBV10-3; j_gene: TRBJ2-3; abundance: -; d_gene: TRBD2; CDR3nt: TGTGCCATCAGTGGCAGGACTAGCGGGAGGGCAGATACGCAGTATTTT; CDR3aa: CAISGRTSGRADTQYF
v_gene: TRBV7-2; j_gene: TRBJ2-2; abundance: -; d_gene: -; CDR3nt: TGTGCCAGCAACCCCTCAGCCACCCCCGGGGAGCTGTTTTTT; CDR3aa: CASNPSATPGELFF
v_gene: TRBV6-1; j_gene: TRBJ2-7; abundance: -; d_gene: TRBD2; CDR3nt: TGTGCCACCTCAGCGGGGGAGAGCTCCTACGAGCAGTACTTC; CDR3aa: CATSAGESSYEQYF
v_gene: TRBV27; j_gene: TRBJ1-1; abundance: -; d_gene: -; CDR3nt: TGTGCCAGCAGCCCTCGCCCGAAAAACACTGAAGCTTTCTTT; CDR3aa: CASSPRPKNTEAFF
v_gene: TRBV29-1; j_gene: TRBJ1-2; abundance: -; d_gene: -; CDR3nt: TGCAGCGTCCCCCGTGCAGGCCAGATGAGGTATGGCTACACCTTC; CDR3aa: CSVPRAGQMRYGYTF
v_gene: TRBV29-1; j_gene: TRBJ2-7; abundance: -; d_gene: TRBD2; CDR3nt: TGCAGCGTTGAAGGGACTAGCTCTTCCTACGAGCAGTACTTC; CDR3aa: CSVEGTSSSYEQYF
v_gene: TRBV28; j_gene: TRBJ2-2; abundance: -; d_gene: TRBD1; CDR3nt: TGTGCCAGCAGTAGACCCAGACAGGGAGTCGGGGAGCTGTTTTTT; CDR3aa: CASSRPRQGVGELFF
v_gene: TRBV2; j_gene: TRBJ1-1; abundance: few; d_gene: -; CDR3nt: TGTGCCCGAAGTAGGGAGATGAACACTGAAGCTTTCTTT; CDR3aa: CARSREMNTEAFF
v_gene: TRBV5-1; j_gene: TRBJ2-7; abundance: -; d_gene: TRBD2; CDR3nt: TGCGCCAGCAGCCGGCGGGAGGATGGCTACGAGCAGTACTTC; CDR3aa: CASSRREDGYEQYF
v_gene: TRBV5-1; j_gene: TRBJ2-1; abundance: -; d_gene: -; CDR3nt: TGCGCCAGCAGCTCAATGGGGGGCAGGGTAGATAGCAATGAGCAGTTCTTC; CDR3aa: CASSSMGGRVDSNEQFF
v_gene: TRBV2; j_gene: TRBJ2-7; abundance: once; d_gene: TRBD2; CDR3nt: TGTGCCAGCGGTGCTAGCGGAGCCTACGAGCAGTACTTC; CDR3aa: CASGASGAYEQYF
v_gene: TRBV28; j_gene: TRBJ2-5; abundance: -; d_gene: -; CDR3nt: TGTGCCAGCAGGCATACATTGCGGGAGACCCAGTACTTC; CDR3aa: CASRHTLRETQYF
v_gene: TRBV10-3; j_gene: TRBJ2-7; abundance: -; d_gene: TRBD1; CDR3nt: TGTGCCATCAGAGACGGGACAGCGGCCTACGAGCAGTACTTC; CDR3aa: CAIRDGTAAYEQYF
v_gene: TRBV11-2; j_gene: TRBJ2-7; abundance: -; d_gene: -; CDR3nt: TGTGCCAGCAGCGTCGGGACCCTGGGGGTCTACGAGCAGTACTTC; CDR3aa: CASSVGTLGVYEQYF
v_gene: TRBV7-2; j_gene: TRBJ1-5; abundance: once; d_gene: TRBD1; CDR3nt: TGTGCCAGCAGCCCCCAGGGGGACACCCTTAGGGGCAATCAGCCCCAGCATTTT; CDR3aa: CASSPQGDTLRGNQPQHF
v_gene: TRBV19; j_gene: TRBJ1-2; abundance: -; d_gene: TRBD1; CDR3nt: TGTGCCAGTAGTGCCAGGGACAGGGATCACGGCTACACCTTC; CDR3aa: CASSARDRDHGYTF
v_gene: TRBV2; j_gene: TRBJ1-5; abundance: -; d_gene: -; CDR3nt: TGTGCCACCTCGACGGATTATAGCAATCAGCCCCAGCATTTT; CDR3aa: CATSTDYSNQPQHF
v_gene: TRBV19; j_gene: TRBJ1-5; abundance: -; d_gene: -; CDR3nt: TGTGCCAGTAGTATAGCCCGCTTCAGGTCGTCGAATCAGCCCCAGCATTTT; CDR3aa: CASSIARFRSSNQPQHF
v_gene: TRBV19; j_gene: TRBJ2-7; abundance: -; d_gene: TRBD1; CDR3nt: TGTGCCAGTAGTATAGCTGGACAGGGTTCCTACGAGCAGTACTTC; CDR3aa: CASSIAGQGSYEQYF